A selection of T cell receptor beta chains follows, all from one sample in a study. MiXCR, run by TCRdb on the 5' RACE reads, gives a single entry per CDR3 protein. Of over 25,000 distinct CDR3 sequences in the sample, 20% to 30% were seen once. Sequenced material: naive CD4+ T cells sorted from a lymph node. These receptors all come from a female donor with breast cancer. Each CDR3 is given with its conserved first and last residue. Fields, in order: J gene, clone size, D gene, V gene, CDR3 protein, CDR3 DNA. A D gene is named only where the DNA matches it firmly. Rows give clone size only sometimes, using once, few, many, or a class for an expanded clone.

>TRBJ2-3|-|-|TRBV6-5
CASSFGTGPYTQYF
TGTGCCAGCAGTTTCGGGACTGGGCCCTATACGCAGTATTTT
>TRBJ1-3|many|-|TRBV4-3
CASSQGVSSGNTIYF
TGCGCCAGCAGCCAAGGCGTCAGCTCTGGAAACACCATATATTTT
>TRBJ2-3|-|-|TRBV4-1
CASTSRTSTDTQYF
TGCGCCAGCACGTCACGGACTAGCACAGATACGCAGTATTTT
>TRBJ2-5|-|-|TRBV12-3/TRBV12-4
CASSFISSGGTQYF
TGTGCCAGCAGTTTTATCAGTTCTGGGGGGACCCAGTACTTC
>TRBJ2-2|few|TRBD1|TRBV10-2
CASFEGAGTGELFF
TGCGCCAGCTTTGAGGGGGCCGGAACCGGGGAGCTGTTTTTT
>TRBJ2-7|-|TRBD1|TRBV4-3
CASSQGVGTGSYEQYF
TGCGCCAGCAGCCAAGGGGTAGGGACAGGATCCTACGAGCAGTACTTC
>TRBJ2-5|-|-|TRBV20-1
CRASGELGEWETQYF
TGCAGAGCTAGTGGGGAACTGGGGGAGTGGGAGACCCAGTACTTC
>TRBJ1-5|few|-|TRBV12-3/TRBV12-4
CASTLRSDPNSNQPQHF
TGTGCCAGCACCCTTCGCTCTGACCCCAATAGCAATCAGCCCCAGCATTTT
>TRBJ2-7|-|TRBD1|TRBV4-1
CASSLGQGAYEQYF
TGCGCCAGCAGCCTGGGACAGGGGGCCTACGAGCAGTACTTC
>TRBJ1-1|-|-|TRBV5-4
CASSRVPQDTEAFF
TGTGCCAGCAGCCGGGTCCCGCAGGACACTGAAGCTTTCTTT
>TRBJ2-3|-|-|TRBV20-1
CSARDSQSADTQYF
TGCAGTGCCAGGGACTCCCAGAGCGCAGATACGCAGTATTTT
>TRBJ1-1|medium-sized|TRBD1|TRBV5-1
CASTLGQGFNEAFF
TGCGCCAGCACCCTGGGACAGGGGTTCAATGAAGCTTTCTTT
>TRBJ2-3|few|TRBD2|TRBV4-1
CASSQSEASGADTQYF
TGCGCCAGCAGCCAATCGGAGGCTAGCGGGGCGGATACGCAGTATTTT
>TRBJ1-1|few|-|TRBV27
CASSREWWTEAFF
TGTGCCAGCAGCAGGGAGTGGTGGACTGAAGCTTTCTTT
>TRBJ2-7|many|-|TRBV5-1
CASSLVYSRHEQYF
TGCGCCAGCAGCTTGGTGTATTCGCGGCACGAGCAGTACTTC
>TRBJ1-1|medium-sized|-|TRBV5-1
CASSPSGGTEAFF
TGCGCCAGCAGCCCATCGGGGGGTACTGAAGCTTTCTTT
>TRBJ2-2|-|-|TRBV5-6
CASSLGTYTGELFF
TGTGCCAGCAGCTTGGGTACCTACACCGGGGAGCTGTTTTTT
>TRBJ2-3|-|-|TRBV7-2
CASSPNNVLRQDTQYF
TGTGCCAGCAGCCCCAATAACGTGCTTAGACAGGATACGCAGTATTTT
>TRBJ1-5|-|-|TRBV20-1
CSARKGWPYSNQPQHF
TGCAGTGCTAGAAAGGGTTGGCCTTATAGCAATCAGCCCCAGCATTTT
>TRBJ2-7|few|TRBD2|TRBV7-2
CASTTAGTSSYEQYF
TGTGCCAGCACCACTGCCGGGACTAGCTCCTACGAGCAGTACTTC
>TRBJ2-1|-|-|TRBV12-3/TRBV12-4
CASSFSRGTGEQFF
TGTGCCAGCAGTTTCAGTCGGGGCACAGGGGAGCAGTTCTTC
>TRBJ1-4|few|-|TRBV5-1
CASSSEAIKEKLFF
TGCGCCAGCAGCTCCGAGGCAATTAAGGAAAAACTGTTTTTT
>TRBJ2-7|medium-sized|TRBD2|TRBV4-3
CASRRKRESSYEQYF
TGCGCCAGCCGCCGAAAGCGGGAGAGCTCCTACGAGCAGTACTTC
>TRBJ2-1|few|-|TRBV29-1
CSVDLEDSYNEQFF
TGCAGCGTTGACTTAGAGGACTCCTACAATGAGCAGTTCTTC
>TRBJ2-7|medium-sized|-|TRBV20-1
CSAQPDSRYEQYF
TGCAGTGCTCAGCCGGACAGTCGCTACGAGCAGTACTTC
>TRBJ2-1|-|-|TRBV7-3
CASSLPGSAEQFF
TGTGCCAGCAGCTTACCCGGAAGCGCTGAGCAGTTCTTC
>TRBJ2-2|-|-|TRBV11-2
CASSLLRYLGTGELFF
TGTGCCAGCAGCTTATTGCGGTATTTAGGGACCGGGGAGCTGTTTTTT
>TRBJ2-1|-|TRBD2|TRBV28
CASSLWGTSGGDNEQFF
TGTGCCAGCAGTTTATGGGGTACTAGCGGGGGCGACAATGAGCAGTTCTTC
>TRBJ1-2|many|TRBD1|TRBV27
CASSLQGEGYTF
TGTGCCAGCAGTTTACAGGGGGAGGGCTACACCTTC
>TRBJ1-4|-|-|TRBV27
CATRGIREKLFF
TGTGCCACCCGGGGAATCCGGGAAAAACTGTTTTTT
>TRBJ2-1|-|TRBD2|TRBV2
CASSELGGVRDEQFF
TGTGCCAGCAGTGAATTGGGGGGGGTCCGCGATGAGCAGTTCTTC